Following are 21 T cell receptor beta chains from one sample sequenced in a study of blood T cell repertoires in COVID-19. The assay was immunoSEQ multiplex PCR, and TCRdb's table has in-frame clones only and misses some. The table includes 200,000 to 250,000 clones, around 84% detected once. Sequencing input: peripheral blood. The receptors come from a woman older than 75 with active or convalescent COVID-19.

Remarks on this clone: The sample carries other DNA sequences with the same CDR3. The chain links TRBV5-1 to TRBJ2-3, with 8 bases that match TRBD1. Per germline, CDR1 SGHRS and CDR2 YFSETQ. The CDR3 contains 14 residues. J lost 1 base, V lost 5 bases, and 3 bases had no gene match. The CDR3 loop reads CASSPGQGTDTQYF. The CDR3 region has the DNA TGCGCCAGCAGTCCGGGACAGGGCACAGATACGCAGTATTTT.

This chain joins TRBV6-5 and TRBJ1-1; TRBD1 is a possible D gene (6 bases). V lost 1 base and J 6 bases, leaving 9 bases between the germline ends. This CDR3 comprises 13 residues. Germline V gene data show CDR1 as MNHEY and CDR2 as SVGAGI. CDR3 amino acids: CASSYWGPSEAFF. CDR3 nucleotide sequence: TGTGCCAGCAGTTACTGGGGGCCCTCTGAAGCTTTCTTT.

The V gene is TRBV28, the J gene TRBJ1-2; 10 nucleotides align to TRBD1. CDR1 is MDHEN and CDR2 is SYDVKM in the germline V gene. This CDR3 has 15 amino acids. V lost 0 bases and J lost 4; bases outside the gene matches: 2. The CDR3 protein is CASSLWGQGTYGYTF. DNA of the CDR3: TGTGCCAGCAGTTTATGGGGACAGGGGACCTATGGCTACACCTTC.

The V call is TRBV5-1, the J call TRBJ2-1; no firm D call. Germline CDR1 and CDR2: SGHRS and YFSETQ. CDR3 length equals 12 residues. Trimming took off 4 bases at V and 6 bases at J, with 8 bases between the two ends. CDR3 bases: TGCGCCAGCAGCCTCACGGGCAATGAGCAGTTCTTC. Translating gives CASSLTGNEQFF. The full variable domain, its missing parts supplied by reference TRBV5-1 and TRBJ2-1, is KAGVTQTPRYLIKTRGQQVTLSCSPISGHRSVSWYQQTPGQGLQFLFEYFSETQRNKGNFPGRFSGRQFSNSRSEMNVSTLELGDSALYLCASSLTGNEQFFGPGTRLTVL.

This rearrangement joins TRBV7-9 to TRBJ2-2, with TRBD1 matching 7 bases. Germline CDR1 reads SEHNR; CDR2 reads FQNEAQ (reference sequence). The trim removed 4 bases at V and 0 bases at J, leaving 5 bases unmatched. This CDR3 contains 16 residues. This CDR3 is CASSSRQGSNTGELFF. The DNA for the CDR3 is TGTGCCAGCAGCTCACGACAGGGCTCGAACACCGGGGAGCTGTTTTTT.

The chain employs TRBV19 and TRBJ1-3; D is unclear. Per the germline V gene, CDR1 is LNHDA and CDR2 is SQIVND (reference sequence). Trimming cost V 2 bases and J 0 bases, with 11 bases left between them. CDR3 size: 16 residues. The CDR3 nucleotides read TGTGCCAGTAGTATAACCCCGGTTACCTCTGGAAACACCATATATTTT. It is translated as CASSITPVTSGNTIYF.

The J gene is TRBJ2-3, the V gene TRBV24-1; weak D call: TRBD2 (6 bases). CDR3 length: 12 amino acids. The germline V gene encodes CDR1 KGHDR and CDR2 SFDVKD. V lost 1 base and J lost 11, with 9 bases in between. Here the CDR3 DNA reads TGTGCCACCAGTGATTTAAAGGGAGGGCAGTATTTT. Amino acids: CATSDLKGGQYF.

In this sample, this clone turned up many times. The rearrangement joins TRBV18 to TRBJ1-6; D is unclear. V was cut by 2 bases and J by 7 bases, with 12 bases left in between. The CDR3 consists of 15 residues. Germline CDR1 KGHSH, CDR2 LQKENI. CDR3 residues: CASSPVQLINSPLHF. CDR3 DNA: TGTGCCAGCTCACCAGTTCAACTAATAAATTCACCCCTCCACTTT.

The rearrangement uses TRBV5-4 and TRBJ2-7, with 10 nucleotides matching TRBD2. Germline V gives CDR1 SGHNT, CDR2 YYREEE (reference sequence). Trimming took 3 bases from V and 2 from J; bases not matched to a gene: 5. The CDR3 is 15 amino acids. CDR3 DNA: TGTGCCAGCAGCTGGGGAACTAGCGGGGCCTACGAGCAGTACTTC. Translation: CASSWGTSGAYEQYF.

The chain couples TRBV7-3 to TRBJ2-1, with D possibly matching TRBD1 (5 bases). V was cut by 7 bases and J by 10 bases, with 14 bases left in between. This CDR3 comprises 12 residues. In germline, CDR1 is SGHTA, CDR2 FQGTGA. The CDR3 loop reads CASTFDSLEQFF. The CDR3 DNA sequence: TGTGCCAGCACCTTCGACAGCCTGGAGCAGTTCTTC.

This chain joins TRBV27 and TRBJ2-2, with 7 bases fitting TRBD2. The CDR3 contains 16 residues. Germline loops: CDR1 MNHEY, CDR2 SMNVEV (reference sequence). The J segment lost 4 bases and the V segment lost 5 bases, leaving 10 bases of the junction unmatched. This CDR3 reads CASSPRPSGSTGELFF. The DNA for the CDR3 is TGTGCCAGCAGTCCTCGGCCTAGCGGAAGCACCGGGGAGCTGTTTTTT.

The chain couples TRBV5-1 to TRBJ1-4; maybe TRBD1 (6 bases). Germline-derived CDR1 and CDR2 are SGHRS and YFSETQ. With 3 bases removed from V and 8 bases from J, the gap between germline ends came to 11 bases. The CDR3 loop spans 13 amino acids. The CDR3 DNA reads TGCGCCAGCAGCTCCGGACAGACCGAAAAACTGTTTTTT. It codes for CASSSGQTEKLFF.

This clone was picked up a small number of times. The V call is TRBV12-3 or TRBV12-4, the J call TRBJ2-7; TRBD2 might be the D (5 bases). CDR3 size: 13 residues. V lost 8 bases to trimming and J lost 6 bases, with 17 bases between them. CDR3 sequence reads: CASGTRNKIEQYF. The CDR3 region has the DNA TGTGCCAGCGGTACTAGGAACAAGATCGAGCAGTACTTC.

The V and J genes are TRBV28 and TRBJ1-1, with a tentative D call TRBD1 (6 bases). Trimming shortened V by 6 bases and J by 4 bases, and 15 bases separated the two germline ends. Germline lookup yields CDR1 MDHEN and CDR2 SYDVKM. CDR3 length equals 14 residues. CDR3 residues: CASRGLGGRTEAFF. In DNA, the CDR3 is TGTGCCAGCAGAGGGTTAGGGGGTCGCACTGAAGCTTTCTTT.

This chain connects TRBV7-9 to TRBJ2-1, with TRBD2 matching 10 bases. Germline lookup yields CDR1 SEHNR and CDR2 FQNEAQ (reference sequence). The CDR3 spans 18 residues. V dropped 3 bases and J dropped 0; count of bases not matched to a gene: 8. This chain's CDR3 is CASSFRTSGVSSYNEQFF. CDR3 DNA: TGTGCCAGCAGCTTTCGGACTAGCGGAGTGAGCTCCTACAATGAGCAGTTCTTC.

The rearrangement uses TRBV9 and TRBJ1-2; the match to TRBD1 covers 7 bases. Trimming took 0 bases from V and 7 from J; bases not matched to a gene: 12. In germline, CDR1 is SGDLS, CDR2 YYNGEE. This CDR3 is built from 16 residues. CDR3 amino acids: CASSVDGTATSGGYTF. CDR3 coding DNA: TGTGCCAGCAGCGTAGACGGGACAGCGACTTCCGGTGGCTACACCTTC.

The chain joins TRBV6-5 to TRBJ2-1, with 12 nucleotides matching TRBD1. The CDR3 has 16 amino acids. The trim removed 4 bases at V and 7 bases at J, leaving 8 bases unmatched. Germline V gene sequence: CDR1 MNHEY, CDR2 SVGAGI. CDR3: CASSSGTGGPWNEQFF. Written as DNA, the CDR3 is TGTGCCAGCAGTTCTGGGACAGGGGGCCCCTGGAATGAGCAGTTCTTC.

The rearrangement joins TRBV2 to TRBJ2-3; D gene uncertain. Germline V gene sequence: CDR1 SNHLY, CDR2 FYNNEI. V was pared by 4 bases and J by 2 bases, with 4 bases between. CDR3 size: 12 residues. The CDR3 DNA reads TGTGCCAGCAGTGTTAACACAGATACGCAGTATTTT. The encoded protein is CASSVNTDTQYF.

The V gene is TRBV2, the J gene TRBJ2-5; 10 positions match TRBD2. CDR1 and CDR2 from the germline V gene are SNHLY and FYNNEI. This CDR3 is built from 16 residues. The junction had 6 bases not matched to a gene; V was cut back by 1 base and J by 4 bases. CDR3 coding DNA: TGTGCCAGCAGTGAAGAGGCTAGCGGGAGCTCAGAGACCCAGTACTTC. As protein: CASSEEASGSSETQYF.

The chain carries TRBV15 and TRBJ1-5; tentative D call: TRBD1 (5 bases). CDR1 and CDR2 (germline): LNHNV, YYDKDF (reference sequence). The ends were cut back, 0 bases at V and 4 bases at J, with 10 bases in the middle. The CDR3 is 15 residues long. The CDR3 loop is CATSRDPTENQPQHF. CDR3 coding DNA: TGTGCCACCAGCAGAGATCCGACAGAAAATCAGCCCCAGCATTTT.

The chain links TRBV5-1 to TRBJ2-6; 7 bases match TRBD1. The CDR3 has 16 amino acids. V dropped 0 bases and J dropped 0; count of bases not matched to a gene: 0. CDR1 and CDR2 (germline): SGHRS, YFSETQ. The CDR3, as DNA: TGCGCCAGCAGCTTGGGGGACAGCTCTGGGGCCAACGTCCTGACTTTC. Translation: CASSLGDSSGANVLTF.